One and the same sample provided the 6 T cell receptor beta chains below, sequenced in a study of blood T cells in healthy people across ages. Primers used in a second PCR of about 6 to 12 cycles were a sample-barcoded 5' primer and a J-beta primer mix. In TCRdb, the 5' RACE reads were re-called with MiXCR into one record per CDR3 protein. This sample has about 1,800,000 distinct CDR3 sequences, with approximately 28% found just once. What was sequenced was blood. These receptors came from a woman in her twenties or thirties in good health.

This clonotype occurred a few times. At one of its ends the junction is not consistent with the germline gene, which may arise from a read error. The V call is TRBV3-1, the J call TRBJ2-5; D gene unclear. Germline CDR1 and CDR2: LGHDT and YNNKEL (reference sequence). CDR3 length equals 14 residues. CDR3 amino acids: CASSQVASQKTQYF. Here the CDR3 DNA reads TGTGCCAGCAGCCAAGTCGCGTCCCAAAAGACCCAGTACTTC.

Ten or more counts support this clonotype. The chain joins TRBV7-2 to TRBJ2-5; D may be TRBD2 (5 bases). Germline V gene lookup returns CDR1 SGHTA and CDR2 FQGNSA. V was pared by 5 bases and J by 4 bases, with 14 bases between. This CDR3 region has 14 residues. Here the CDR3 DNA reads TGTGCCAGCAGCCCGAGAGGGAGTCGAGAGACCCAGTACTTC. Residues: CASSPRGSRETQYF.

With regard to this clonotype: It may be a read error: a sequence one base away is much more abundant. The V gene is TRBV14, the J gene TRBJ1-2; tentatively, D is TRBD1 (5 bases). CDR3 size: 16 residues. Germline V gene sequence: CDR1 SGHDN, CDR2 FVKESK. CDR3 protein: CASNQDKGRGRKGYTF. The CDR3 bases are TGTGCCAGCAACCAAGATAAGGGGAGGGGTCGCAAGGGCTACACCTTC.

Details on this clonotype: Since a much larger clone is just one base distant, this may be a read error. The rearrangement links TRBV9 to TRBJ2-1; the D gene is possibly TRBD1 (6 bases). V dropped 4 bases and J dropped 9 bases, with 20 bases sitting between them. The CDR3 consists of 15 residues. Germline CDR1 reads SGDLS; CDR2 reads YYNGEE. The DNA for the CDR3 is TGTGCCAGCAGCCCAACCGGACAGCCTAAAGTTGAGCAGTTCTTC. Translated, it gives CASSPTGQPKVEQFF.

This clonotype was seen at least ten times. V is TRBV6-2 or TRBV6-3 and J is TRBJ2-1; TRBD2 agrees at 11 bases. V lost 2 bases, J lost 6 bases, and 3 bases stayed unmatched. The CDR3 has 15 amino acids. Looked up from germline, CDR1 is MNHEY and CDR2 is SVGEGT. The CDR3 here is CASSYVLAGGNEQFF. CDR3 coding DNA: TGTGCCAGCAGTTACGTGCTAGCGGGAGGCAATGAGCAGTTCTTC.

This clonotype was counted at least ten times. The chain couples TRBV7-9 to TRBJ2-1; the D gene is possibly TRBD2 (6 bases). There are 17 residues in the CDR3. The ends were cut back, 4 bases at V and 7 bases at J, with 23 bases in the middle. Germline CDR1 is SEHNR and CDR2 is FQNEAQ (reference sequence). The CDR3 region is CASSSPRGLTGRNEQFF. The DNA for the CDR3 is TGTGCCAGCAGCTCCCCCCGGGGGTTGACGGGGAGAAATGAGCAGTTCTTC.